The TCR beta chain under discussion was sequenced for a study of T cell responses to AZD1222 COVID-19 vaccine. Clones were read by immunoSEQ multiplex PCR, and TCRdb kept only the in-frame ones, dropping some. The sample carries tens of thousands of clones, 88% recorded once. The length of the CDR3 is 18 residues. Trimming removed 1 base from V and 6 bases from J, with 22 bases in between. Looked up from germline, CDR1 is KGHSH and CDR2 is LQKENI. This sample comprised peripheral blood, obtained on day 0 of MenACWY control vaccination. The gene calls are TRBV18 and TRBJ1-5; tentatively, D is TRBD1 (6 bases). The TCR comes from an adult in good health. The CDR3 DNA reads TGTGCCAGCTCACCACAGGACAGAGGACCAGGAAAACCTCAGCCCCAGCATTTT. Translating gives CASSPQDRGPGKPQPQHF.